The 10 T cell receptor beta chains reported below all come from one sample, sequenced in a study of T cells in Graves' hyperthyroidism and ophthalmopathy. There were TCR beta CDR3 regions amplified from RNA transcripts. TCR CDR3 underwent first-round RT-PCR with the HTBI primer set. TCRdb called the multiplex PCR reads again in MiXCR, with one record for every CDR3 protein. The table lists 600,000 or so distinct CDR3 sequences, roughly 16% of them singletons. Sequencing was performed on blood. Receptors were obtained from a woman in her thirties with Graves' hyperthyroidism.

This clonotype occurred a few times. The junction departs from the called germline gene at one end, perhaps through a read error. The genes are TRBV5-1 and TRBJ2-7; 9 bases line up with TRBD1. In germline, CDR1 is SGHRS, CDR2 YFSETQ. CDR3 length equals 15 residues. The CDR3 coding sequence is TGTGCCAGCAGCTTGGGGGACAGGGTTGTTCGCGAGCAGTACTTC. Protein product: CASSLGDRVVREQYF.

This clonotype was found many times. The chain has TRBV28 and TRBJ2-1; 13 nucleotides match TRBD2. This CDR3 contains 17 residues. CDR1 MDHEN and CDR2 SYDVKM come from the germline V gene. Trimming took 4 bases from V and 5 from J; bases not matched to a gene: 8. CDR3 in DNA: TGTGCCAGCAGTTACGAAACGGGACTAGCGGGACACAATGAGCAGTTCTTC. Translating gives CASSYETGLAGHNEQFF.

This clonotype was seen at least ten times. The gene calls are TRBV12-3 or TRBV12-4 and TRBJ2-5; D is tentatively TRBD1 or TRBD2 (5 bases each). The V end was cut by 1 base, the J end by 9 bases, with 15 bases between. This CDR3 contains 14 residues. This CDR3 reads CASSLDGTGEAQYF. In nucleotides, the CDR3 is TGTGCCAGCAGTTTAGATGGGACCGGAGAAGCCCAGTACTTC.

This clonotype was seen at least ten times. The V call is TRBV11-2, the J call TRBJ2-7, with 7 bases matching TRBD2. CDR3 length: 16 amino acids. Germline trimming cut 1 base from V and 2 bases from J; bases unmatched to any gene: 8. Germline V CDR1 and CDR2: SGHAT, FQNNGV. CDR3 sequence: CASSLVLQGGTYEQYF. CDR3 sequence (DNA): TGTGCCAGCAGCTTAGTTCTCCAGGGAGGGACCTACGAGCAGTACTTC.

Many counts were recorded for this clonotype. The V call is TRBV5-1, the J call TRBJ2-7; D possibly corresponds to TRBD1 (7 bases). The CDR3 contains 14 residues. CDR1 and CDR2 from the germline V gene are SGHRS and YFSETQ. Trimming cost V 0 bases and J 5 bases, with 12 bases left between them. The CDR3 DNA reads TGCGCCAGCAGCTTGGTTCAGGGGGGCGACGAGCAGTACTTC. This sequence encodes CASSLVQGGDEQYF.

The CDR3 sequence is CASSRADPNEKLFF. DNA for the CDR3: TGTGCCAGCAGCAGAGCGGACCCTAATGAAAAACTGTTTTTT. The chain joins TRBV6-2 or TRBV6-3 to TRBJ1-4, with unresolved D. Germline V lookup: CDR1 MNHEY, CDR2 SVGEGT. Trimming took off 6 bases at V and 3 bases at J, with 11 bases between the two ends. This CDR3 has 14 residues.

This clonotype was seen repeatedly, ten times or more. The J gene is TRBJ2-3, the V gene TRBV20-1; D not resolved. CDR3 length equals 14 residues. Germline lookup yields CDR1 DFQATT and CDR2 SNEGSKA (reference sequence). V lost 0 bases and J 1 base, leaving 8 bases between the germline ends. The CDR3 DNA reads TGCAGTGCTAGAGATCTCAAGGGCACAGATACGCAGTATTTT. Translated, it gives CSARDLKGTDTQYF.

This chain joins TRBV10-2 and TRBJ2-3, with 8 bases aligning to TRBD2. Germline V gene lookup returns CDR1 WSHSY and CDR2 SAAADI. The J segment lost 6 bases and the V segment lost 2 bases, leaving 7 bases of the junction unmatched. The CDR3 is made up of 15 amino acids. The CDR3 loop is CASSEPQRLADTQYF. Here the CDR3 DNA reads TGCGCCAGCAGTGAGCCCCAAAGACTAGCGGATACGCAGTATTTT.

The chain joins TRBV2 to TRBJ1-2; 7 nucleotides align to TRBD1. The CDR3 spans 15 residues. Germline loops: CDR1 SNHLY, CDR2 FYNNEI. V was clipped by 5 bases and J by 4 bases; unmatched bases: 10. This CDR3 is CASSMDRLDPYGYTF. In DNA, the CDR3 is TGTGCCAGCAGTATGGACAGGCTTGATCCCTATGGCTACACCTTC.

Many counts were recorded for this clonotype. The chain couples TRBV28 to TRBJ2-1, with 8 bases identical to TRBD2. The J segment lost 1 base and the V segment lost 5 bases, leaving 16 bases of the junction unmatched. This CDR3 is 19 amino acids long. The germline CDR1 and CDR2 sequences are MDHEN and SYDVKM. The CDR3 nucleotides are TGTGCCAGCAGTGACAGGAGTTGGTACGCTAGCGGGTCCTACAATGAGCAGTTCTTC. Its protein product is CASSDRSWYASGSYNEQFF.